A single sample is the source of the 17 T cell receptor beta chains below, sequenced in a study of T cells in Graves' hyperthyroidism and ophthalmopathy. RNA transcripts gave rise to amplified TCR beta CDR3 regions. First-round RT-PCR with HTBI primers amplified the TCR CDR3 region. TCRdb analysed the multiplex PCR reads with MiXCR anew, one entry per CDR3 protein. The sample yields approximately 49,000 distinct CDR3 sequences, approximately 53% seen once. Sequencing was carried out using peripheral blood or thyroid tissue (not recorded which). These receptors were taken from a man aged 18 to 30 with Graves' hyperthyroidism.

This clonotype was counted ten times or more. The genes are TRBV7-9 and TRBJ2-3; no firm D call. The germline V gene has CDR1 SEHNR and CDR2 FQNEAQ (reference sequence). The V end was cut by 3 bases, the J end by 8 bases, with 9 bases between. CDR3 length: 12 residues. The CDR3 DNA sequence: TGTGCCAGCAGCTTCACGACGGGTACGCAGTATTTT. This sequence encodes CASSFTTGTQYF.

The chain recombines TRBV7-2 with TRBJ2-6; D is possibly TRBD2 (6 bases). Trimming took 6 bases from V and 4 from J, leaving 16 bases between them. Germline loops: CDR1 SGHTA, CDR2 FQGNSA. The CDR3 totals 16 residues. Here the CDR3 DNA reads TGTGCCAGCAGTGAAGCGGCGGGGAGCGGGGCCAACGTCCTGACTTTC. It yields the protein CASSEAAGSGANVLTF.

The CDR3 DNA reads TGCAGCGTTGGCAGCACCTCCTACGAGCAGTACTTC. It encodes CSVGSTSYEQYF. V is TRBV29-1 and J is TRBJ2-7; D gene ambiguous. CDR1 is SQVTM and CDR2 is ANQGSEA in the germline V gene. The CDR3 runs 12 residues. V lost 4 bases to trimming and J lost 0 bases, with 7 bases between them.

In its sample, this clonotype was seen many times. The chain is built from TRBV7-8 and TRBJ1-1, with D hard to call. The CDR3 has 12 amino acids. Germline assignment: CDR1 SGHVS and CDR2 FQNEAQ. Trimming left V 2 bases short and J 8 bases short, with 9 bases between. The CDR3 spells CASSLSGEEAFF. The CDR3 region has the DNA TGTGCCAGCAGCTTATCGGGCGAAGAAGCTTTCTTT.

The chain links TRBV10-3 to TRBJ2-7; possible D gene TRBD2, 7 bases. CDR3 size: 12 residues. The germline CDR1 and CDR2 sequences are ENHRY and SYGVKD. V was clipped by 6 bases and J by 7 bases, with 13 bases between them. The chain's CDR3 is CAIRGGPGEQYF. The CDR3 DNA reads TGTGCCATCAGGGGGGGGCCCGGGGAGCAGTACTTC.

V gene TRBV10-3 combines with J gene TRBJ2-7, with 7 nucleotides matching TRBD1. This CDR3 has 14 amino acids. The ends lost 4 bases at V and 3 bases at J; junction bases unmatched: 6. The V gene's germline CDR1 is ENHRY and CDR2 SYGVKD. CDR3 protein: CAISGVGGVYEQYF. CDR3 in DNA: TGTGCCATCAGTGGTGTAGGGGGCGTCTACGAGCAGTACTTC.

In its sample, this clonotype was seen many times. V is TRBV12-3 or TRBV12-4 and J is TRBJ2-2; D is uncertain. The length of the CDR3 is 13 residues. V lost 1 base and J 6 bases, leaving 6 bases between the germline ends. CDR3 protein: CASSLGGPGELFF. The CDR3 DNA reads TGTGCCAGCAGTTTAGGCGGTCCCGGGGAGCTGTTTTTT.

CDR3 sequence: CASTAQDSNQPQHF. CDR3 in DNA: TGTGCCAGCACGGCCCAAGATAGCAATCAGCCCCAGCATTTT. The rearrangement uses TRBV12-3 or TRBV12-4 and TRBJ1-5, with unresolved D. The CDR3 consists of 14 residues. V dropped 7 bases and J dropped 0 bases, with 10 bases sitting between them.

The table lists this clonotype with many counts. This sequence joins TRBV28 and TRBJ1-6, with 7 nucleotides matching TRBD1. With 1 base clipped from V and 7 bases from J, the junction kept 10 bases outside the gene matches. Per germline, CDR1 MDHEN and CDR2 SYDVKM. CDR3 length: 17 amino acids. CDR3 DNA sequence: TGTGCCAGCAGTTTATCAGTCTACAGGGGAAGAAATTCACCCCTCCACTTT. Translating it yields CASSLSVYRGRNSPLHF.

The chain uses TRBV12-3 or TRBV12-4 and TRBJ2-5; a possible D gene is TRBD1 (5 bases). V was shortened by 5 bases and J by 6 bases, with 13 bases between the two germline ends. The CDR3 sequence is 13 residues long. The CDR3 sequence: CASSAHGAKTQYF. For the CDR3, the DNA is TGTGCCAGCAGTGCTCATGGGGCGAAGACCCAGTACTTC.

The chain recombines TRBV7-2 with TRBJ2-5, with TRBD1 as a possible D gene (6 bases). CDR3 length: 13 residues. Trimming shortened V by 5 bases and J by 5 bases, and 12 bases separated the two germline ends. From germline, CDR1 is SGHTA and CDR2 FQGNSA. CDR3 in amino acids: CASSVWGQETQYF. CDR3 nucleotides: TGTGCCAGCAGCGTGTGGGGGCAGGAGACCCAGTACTTC. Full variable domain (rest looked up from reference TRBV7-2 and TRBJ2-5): GAGVSQSPSNKVTEKGKDVELRCDPISGHTALYWYRQSLGQGLEFLIYFQGNSAPDKSGLPSDRFSAERTGGSVSTLTIQRTQQEDSAVYLCASSVWGQETQYFGPGTRLLVL.

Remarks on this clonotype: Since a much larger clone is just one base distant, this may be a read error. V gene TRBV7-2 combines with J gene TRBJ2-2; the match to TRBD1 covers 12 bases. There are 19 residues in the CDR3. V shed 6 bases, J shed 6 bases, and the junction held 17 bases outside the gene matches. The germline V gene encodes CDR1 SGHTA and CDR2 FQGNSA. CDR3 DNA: TGTGCCAGCAGTTTACCGCCGGGACAGGGGGCGTGGGCTTCCGGGGAGCTGTTTTTT. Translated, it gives CASSLPPGQGAWASGELFF.

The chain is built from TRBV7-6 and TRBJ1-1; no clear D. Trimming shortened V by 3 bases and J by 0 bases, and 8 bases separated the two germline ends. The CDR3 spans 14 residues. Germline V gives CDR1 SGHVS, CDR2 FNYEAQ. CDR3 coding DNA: TGTGCCAGCAGCTTTGGTGCTCTGAACACTGAAGCTTTCTTT. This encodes CASSFGALNTEAFF.

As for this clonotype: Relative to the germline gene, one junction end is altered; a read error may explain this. CDR3 sequence (DNA): TGTGCCACCAGTGGAGGGGACGGGTTGCCCCAGCACTTT. Translating gives CATSGGDGLPQHF. This sequence joins TRBV24-1 and TRBJ1-5; weak D call: TRBD1 (5 bases). The CDR3 contains 13 residues. CDR1 KGHDR and CDR2 SFDVKD come from the germline V gene.

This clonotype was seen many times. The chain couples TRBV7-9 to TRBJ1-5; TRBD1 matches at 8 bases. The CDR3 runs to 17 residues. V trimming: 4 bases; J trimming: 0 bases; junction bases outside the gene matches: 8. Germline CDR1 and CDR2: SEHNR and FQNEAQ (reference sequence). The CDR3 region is CASSSSTGGYSNQPQHF. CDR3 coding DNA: TGTGCCAGCAGCTCCTCAACAGGGGGATATAGCAATCAGCCCCAGCATTTT.

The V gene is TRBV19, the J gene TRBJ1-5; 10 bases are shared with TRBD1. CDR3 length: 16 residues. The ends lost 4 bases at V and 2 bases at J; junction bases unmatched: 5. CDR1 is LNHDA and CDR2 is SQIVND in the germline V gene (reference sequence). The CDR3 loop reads CASSTPGTGGNQPQHF. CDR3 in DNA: TGTGCCAGTAGTACCCCCGGGACAGGGGGCAATCAGCCCCAGCATTTT.

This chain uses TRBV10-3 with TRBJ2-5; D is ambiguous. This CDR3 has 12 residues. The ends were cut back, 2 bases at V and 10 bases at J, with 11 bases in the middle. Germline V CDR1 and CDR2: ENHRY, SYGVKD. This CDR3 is CAISEGQSYQYF. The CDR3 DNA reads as TGTGCCATCAGTGAGGGGCAGTCTTACCAGTACTTC.